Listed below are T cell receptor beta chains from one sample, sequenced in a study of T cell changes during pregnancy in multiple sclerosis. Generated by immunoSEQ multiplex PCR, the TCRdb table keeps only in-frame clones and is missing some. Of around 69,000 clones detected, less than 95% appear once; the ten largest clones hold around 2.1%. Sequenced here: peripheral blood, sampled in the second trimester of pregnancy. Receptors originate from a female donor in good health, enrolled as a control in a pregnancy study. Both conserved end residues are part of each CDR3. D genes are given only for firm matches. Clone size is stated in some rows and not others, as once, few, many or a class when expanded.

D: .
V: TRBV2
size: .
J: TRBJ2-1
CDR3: CASSALDGDEQFF
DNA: TGTGCCAGCAGTGCGTTGGACGGGGATGAGCAGTTCTTC

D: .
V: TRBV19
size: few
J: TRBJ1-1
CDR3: CASSITFETGQEAFF
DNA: TGTGCCAGTAGTATCACGTTCGAGACAGGTCAAGAAGCTTTCTTT

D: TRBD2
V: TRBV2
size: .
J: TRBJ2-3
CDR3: CATHRRTSGGEYTQYF
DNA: TGTGCCACCCACAGGAGGACTAGCGGGGGGGAGTATACGCAGTATTTT

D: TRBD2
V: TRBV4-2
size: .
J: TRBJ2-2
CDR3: CASSHEGLAQSRAGELFF
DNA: TGTGCCAGCAGCCACGAGGGACTAGCGCAAAGTCGGGCCGGGGAGCTGTTTTTT

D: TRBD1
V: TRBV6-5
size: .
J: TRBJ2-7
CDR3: CASSYQDRPTYEQYF
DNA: TGTGCCAGCAGTTACCAGGACAGGCCGACCTACGAGCAGTACTTC

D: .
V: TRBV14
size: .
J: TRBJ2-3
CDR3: CASSQGLMEGPQYF
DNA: TGTGCCAGCAGCCAAGGCCTGATGGAGGGGCCGCAGTATTTT

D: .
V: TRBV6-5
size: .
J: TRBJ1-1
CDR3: CASSYSGGATNEAFF
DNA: TGTGCCAGCAGTTACTCTGGGGGGGCTACAAATGAAGCTTTCTTT

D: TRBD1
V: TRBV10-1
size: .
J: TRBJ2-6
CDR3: CASRKDRGLSGANVLTF
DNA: TGCGCCAGCAGGAAGGACAGGGGACTGTCTGGGGCCAACGTCCTGACTTTC

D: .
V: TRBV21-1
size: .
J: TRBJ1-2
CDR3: CASNRVIYGYTF
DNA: TGTGCCAGCAACAGGGTCATTTATGGCTACACCTTC

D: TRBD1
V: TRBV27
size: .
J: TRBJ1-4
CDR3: CATGQGLEKLFF
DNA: TGTGCCACCGGACAGGGTCTTGAAAAACTGTTTTTT

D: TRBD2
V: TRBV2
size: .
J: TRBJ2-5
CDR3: CAIREGRETQYF
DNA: TGTGCCATCCGGGAGGGTAGGGAGACCCAGTACTTC

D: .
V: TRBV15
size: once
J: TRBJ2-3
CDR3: CATSRHLLRGMLTDTQYF
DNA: TGTGCCACCAGCAGACACCTCCTAAGGGGGATGTTGACAGATACGCAGTATTTT

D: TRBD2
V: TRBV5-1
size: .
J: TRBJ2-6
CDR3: CASSLELAGGAGANVLTF
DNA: TGCGCCAGCAGCTTAGAACTAGCGGGAGGGGCTGGGGCCAACGTCCTGACTTTC

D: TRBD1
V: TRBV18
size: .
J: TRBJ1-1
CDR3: CASSDSRIRQGGTEAFF
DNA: TGTGCCAGCTCAGATTCGAGGATTCGACAGGGCGGCACTGAAGCTTTCTTT

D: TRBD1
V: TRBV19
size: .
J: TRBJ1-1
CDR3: CASSITPQGTGHTEAFF
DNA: TGTGCCAGTAGTATCACCCCCCAGGGGACAGGACACACTGAAGCTTTCTTT

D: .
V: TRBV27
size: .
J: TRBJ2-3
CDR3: CASSFNGNTDTQYF
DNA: TGTGCCAGCAGTTTTAACGGGAACACAGATACGCAGTATTTT

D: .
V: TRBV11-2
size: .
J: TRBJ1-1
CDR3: CASSFQNTEAFF
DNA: TGTGCCAGCAGCTTTCAGAACACTGAAGCTTTCTTT

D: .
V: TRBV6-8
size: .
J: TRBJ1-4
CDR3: CASSGRKGNEKLFF
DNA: TGTGCCAGCAGCGGGCGAAAGGGGAATGAAAAACTGTTTTTT

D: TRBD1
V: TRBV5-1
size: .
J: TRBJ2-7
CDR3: CASRVRGHEQYF
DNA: TGCGCCAGCAGAGTCAGGGGGCACGAGCAGTACTTC

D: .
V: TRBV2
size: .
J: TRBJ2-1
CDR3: CASSPLGGGPGEQFF
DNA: TGTGCCAGCAGTCCTCTAGGGGGAGGGCCGGGTGAGCAGTTCTTC

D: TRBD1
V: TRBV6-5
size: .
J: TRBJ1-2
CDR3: CASSPGTEYGYTF
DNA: TGTGCCAGCAGCCCCGGGACAGAGTATGGCTACACCTTC

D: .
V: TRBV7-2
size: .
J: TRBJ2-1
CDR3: CASSLGRGSYNEQFF
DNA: TGTGCCAGCAGCTTAGGGCGGGGTTCCTACAATGAGCAGTTCTTC

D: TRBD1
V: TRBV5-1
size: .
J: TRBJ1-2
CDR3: CASSYGQGDGYTF
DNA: TGCGCCAGCAGCTACGGACAGGGGGATGGCTACACCTTC

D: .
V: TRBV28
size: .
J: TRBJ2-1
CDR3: CASSGRTAYNEQFF
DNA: TGTGCCAGCAGCGGCAGGACAGCTTACAATGAGCAGTTCTTC

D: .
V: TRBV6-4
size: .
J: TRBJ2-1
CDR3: CASSYAGRNMVF
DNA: TGTGCCAGCAGTTATGCGGGACGGAACATGGTCTTC

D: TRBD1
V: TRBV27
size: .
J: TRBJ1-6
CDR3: CASSGDRGGSPLHF
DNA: TGTGCCAGCTCCGGGGACAGGGGGGGTTCACCCCTCCACTTT

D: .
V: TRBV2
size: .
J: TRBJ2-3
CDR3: CASSQQGAGTDTQYF
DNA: TGTGCCAGCAGTCAACAGGGAGCAGGCACAGATACGCAGTATTTT

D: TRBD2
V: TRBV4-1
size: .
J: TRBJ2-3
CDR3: CASSQGLREGSTDTQYF
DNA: TGCGCCAGCAGCCAAGGTCTACGGGAGGGCAGCACAGATACGCAGTATTTT

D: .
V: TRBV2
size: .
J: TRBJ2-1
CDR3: CASSEVFSGAYNEQFF
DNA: TGTGCCAGCAGTGAAGTATTCAGCGGAGCCTACAATGAGCAGTTCTTC